The source of this TCR beta chain is a study of preoperative IRX-2 immunotherapy in early breast cancer. Libraries were prepared by immunoSEQ multiplex PCR; TCRdb keeps only in-frame clonotypes and omits some of them. Of roughly 14,000 clones in the sample, about nine tenths were seen once. The sample's treatment: preoperative locoregional IRX-2 cytokine immunotherapy. Preoperative locoregional IRX-2 cytokine immunotherapy was tested in the phase Ib source study. The receptor's source is a human donor with breast cancer. Collection of the sample occurred from a patient treated with IRX-2 immunotherapy.

The DNA for the CDR3 is TGTGCCAGCAGGACAGGGGGAATAAACTATGGCTACACCTTC. This codes for CASRTGGINYGYTF. This chain links TRBV28 with TRBJ1-2, with 9 bases matching TRBD1. CDR1 is MDHEN, CDR2 SYDVKM, per germline. Trimming removed 6 bases from V and 2 bases from J; junction bases left unmatched: 4. CDR3 size: 14 residues.